This section outlines one TCR beta chain sequence together with its context. What it binds is not known. This entry belongs to a study of cytomegalovirus exposure and HLA in healthy donors. The primer mix had 60 Vbeta and 13 Jbeta primers. In the source study's methods: Approximately 80 million unique TCR beta chains, around 11 million of them shared, were counted by a later analysis. The protocol was immunoSEQ multiplex PCR, while the TCRdb copy is restricted to in-frame clones and leaves out a portion. V, J and clone size are taken as reported in that table, and D and trimming were inferred from the DNA itself. The data show approximately 140,000 clones, with approximately 82% seen just once and around 2% held by the top ten. The CDR3 extends over 17 amino acids. Trimming at V came to 3 bases and at J to 2 bases, leaving 12 bases not matched to a gene. Germline loops: CDR1 SGHTS, CDR2 YDEGEE. Study conclusions and caveats: Associated with cytomegalovirus, according to the listing, were about 160 TCR beta chains. A later analysis associated approximately 17,000 TCR beta sequences with HLA alleles at a 0.05 false discovery rate.

The gene calls are TRBV5-8 and TRBJ2-7; TRBD2 aligns across 9 bases. Sequencing was carried out using PBMCs. The clonotype comes from a woman aged 40 to 55 in good health and CMV-seronegative. The DNA for the CDR3 is TGTGCCAGCAGCTCTTATCCGGGCGGGAGGGTGACCTACGAGCAGTACTTC. Its translation is CASSSYPGGRVTYEQYF.